This is a list of T cell receptor beta chains from one sample in a study of OX40 agonist ivuxolimab in advanced cancers. TCRdb's copy holds only in-frame clones and misses some; the assay was immunoSEQ multiplex PCR. The table includes approximately 87,000 clones, more than 75% detected once. The input for sequencing was CD4+ or CD8+ T cells sorted from blood, taken in a trial of the OX40 agonist ivuxolimab. The receptors stem from an adult with an advanced solid tumor such as melanoma, head and neck, liver or kidney cancer. Both conserved end residues are part of each CDR3. The size of a clone is reported for some rows only, either as once, few or many, or as a class for expanded clones.

v_gene: TRBV30; j_gene: TRBJ1-4; len: 15; abundance: -; CDR3aa: CAWSGRGGFGEKLFF
v_gene: TRBV7-2; j_gene: TRBJ1-3; len: 14; abundance: -; CDR3aa: CASSLTRGWNTIYF
v_gene: TRBV28; j_gene: TRBJ1-4; len: 17; abundance: -; CDR3aa: CASSPPRGYGANEKLFF
v_gene: TRBV7-9; j_gene: TRBJ2-1; len: 14; abundance: -; CDR3aa: CASSVGWASGEQFF
v_gene: TRBV18; j_gene: TRBJ1-5; len: 19; abundance: -; CDR3aa: CASSPRGGDPSLGNQPQHF
v_gene: TRBV11-3; j_gene: TRBJ2-7; len: 15; abundance: -; CDR3aa: CASSPRTGLGYEQYF
v_gene: TRBV13; j_gene: TRBJ2-7; len: 14; abundance: -; CDR3aa: CASRLESHSYEQYF
v_gene: TRBV9; j_gene: TRBJ2-2; len: 18; abundance: -; CDR3aa: CASSVGLAGGLNTGELFF
v_gene: TRBV5-1; j_gene: TRBJ2-1; len: 15; abundance: -; CDR3aa: CASSLDARRWNEQFF
v_gene: TRBV6-1; j_gene: TRBJ1-4; len: 14; abundance: -; CDR3aa: CASSPLNGGEKLFF
v_gene: TRBV7-2; j_gene: TRBJ2-5; len: 15; abundance: -; CDR3aa: CASSLRTSGWETQYF
v_gene: TRBV29-1; j_gene: TRBJ1-1; len: 14; abundance: -; CDR3aa: CSVARAGGSTEAFF
v_gene: TRBV19; j_gene: TRBJ2-1; len: 18; abundance: -; CDR3aa: CASSNRQGGGTGNNEQFF
v_gene: TRBV6-1; j_gene: TRBJ2-1; len: 14; abundance: -; CDR3aa: CASSGRVSYNEQFF
v_gene: TRBV19; j_gene: TRBJ2-5; len: 15; abundance: -; CDR3aa: CASRGSGRAYGTQYF
v_gene: TRBV5-6; j_gene: TRBJ2-2; len: 15; abundance: -; CDR3aa: CASSTFIPNTGELFF
v_gene: TRBV19; j_gene: TRBJ1-2; len: 16; abundance: -; CDR3aa: CASSPTGWGGNYGYTF
v_gene: TRBV19; j_gene: TRBJ1-1; len: 15; abundance: -; CDR3aa: CASSPGAGENTEAFF
v_gene: TRBV28; j_gene: TRBJ2-3; len: 12; abundance: -; CDR3aa: CASPSSTDTQYF
v_gene: TRBV19; j_gene: TRBJ2-3; len: 13; abundance: -; CDR3aa: CASSIVVLNTQYF
v_gene: TRBV7-2; j_gene: TRBJ2-5; len: 15; abundance: once; CDR3aa: CASSLDAGGQETQYF
v_gene: TRBV11-3; j_gene: TRBJ2-6; len: 18; abundance: -; CDR3aa: CASSPDKGAASGANVLTF
v_gene: TRBV6-5; j_gene: TRBJ2-7; len: 14; abundance: -; CDR3aa: CASSYSSSSYEQYF
v_gene: TRBV5-1; j_gene: TRBJ2-7; len: 13; abundance: -; CDR3aa: CASSVDPQTEQYF
v_gene: TRBV7-3; j_gene: TRBJ1-1; len: 15; abundance: -; CDR3aa: CASRRNAGGAAKAFF
v_gene: TRBV6-5; j_gene: TRBJ2-5; len: 16; abundance: once; CDR3aa: CASSSLAGEGLSEQYF
v_gene: TRBV6-1; j_gene: TRBJ2-3; len: 13; abundance: -; CDR3aa: CASSGVGANTQYF